This T cell receptor (beta chain) was captured by sequencing in a study of blood T cell repertoires in COVID-19. On the study more broadly: Collection of acute and convalescent COVID-19 samples took place in the United States, Italy and Spain.

As originally analysed: It was from reference gene primer amplification that nucleated cell counts were estimated. Only in-frame clones appear in the TCRdb table, and some are missing; sequencing was by immunoSEQ multiplex PCR. The D gene and trimming were derived from the DNA, and the V and J assignments and clone size from that table. The profile shows some 300,000 clones, more than 75% of them singletons. Germline lookup yields CDR1 MNHEY and CDR2 SVGAGI. This CDR3 region has 13 residues. V and J are TRBV6-5 and TRBJ2-2, with TRBD2 identical over 10 bases. Source material: PBMCs or T cells enriched from blood (not recorded which). The TCR was taken from a man under 40 who had recovered from COVID-19. CDR3 protein: CASGRLNTGELFF. Here the CDR3 DNA reads TGTGCTAGCGGGAGGTTGAACACCGGGGAGCTGTTTTTT.